This TCR beta chain derives from a study of shared clonotypes between healthy human individuals. Germline assignment: CDR1 SGHDN and CDR2 FVKESK. The CDR3 is made up of 17 amino acids. The V and J ends lost 4 bases and 2 bases, in that order; junction bases with no gene match: 7. Overall study results and limits: Only blood underwent sampling, and tissue repertoires likely differ. In the sorted subsets, rarefaction showed sequencing was incomplete despite large depth. Relative to their counterparts shared across all four donors, non-shared clonotypes exhibited diminished generation probabilities.

The assay used deep level. The repertoire was sequenced with immunoSEQ multiplex PCR; TCRdb's copy has only in-frame clones and lacks some. The data contain 1,400,000 or so clones, 98% to 99% of them singletons. About this clone: No antigen is known for it.

This chain uses TRBV14 with TRBJ2-1; 11 bases line up with TRBD2. The specimen was naive CD4+ T cells sorted from blood. Subset defined: CD45RA+ positively selected. This TCR was recovered from a man in his thirties or forties in good health. The DNA of the CDR3 is TGTGCCAGCAGCCGATATTTGACTAGCGGGACCTACAATGAGCAGTTCTTC. Its translation is CASSRYLTSGTYNEQFF.